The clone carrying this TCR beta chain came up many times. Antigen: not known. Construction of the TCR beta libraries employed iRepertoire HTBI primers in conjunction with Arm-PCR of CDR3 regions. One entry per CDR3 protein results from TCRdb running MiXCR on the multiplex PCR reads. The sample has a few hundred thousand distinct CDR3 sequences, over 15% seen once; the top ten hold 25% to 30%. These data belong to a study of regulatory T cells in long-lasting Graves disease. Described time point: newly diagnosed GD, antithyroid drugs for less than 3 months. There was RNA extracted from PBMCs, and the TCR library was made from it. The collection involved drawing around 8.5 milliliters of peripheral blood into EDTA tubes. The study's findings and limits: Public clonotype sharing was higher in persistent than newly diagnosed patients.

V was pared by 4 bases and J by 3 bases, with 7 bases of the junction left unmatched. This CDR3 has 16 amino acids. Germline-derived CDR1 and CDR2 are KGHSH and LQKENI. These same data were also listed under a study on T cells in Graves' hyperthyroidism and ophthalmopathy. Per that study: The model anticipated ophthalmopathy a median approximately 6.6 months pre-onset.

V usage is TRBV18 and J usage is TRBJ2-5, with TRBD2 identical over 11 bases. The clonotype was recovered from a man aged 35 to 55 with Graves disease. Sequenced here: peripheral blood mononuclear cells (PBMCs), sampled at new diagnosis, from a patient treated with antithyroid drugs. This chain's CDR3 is CASSRILAGAKETQYF. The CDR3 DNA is TGTGCCAGCTCACGGATACTAGCGGGGGCAAAAGAGACCCAGTACTTC.